This T cell receptor beta chain was captured by sequencing in a study of T cell responses to AZD1222 COVID-19 vaccine. Study-wide points: Of spike-specific TCRs, nearly half reportedly target regions left unmutated in variants.

Sequencing used immunoSEQ multiplex PCR; TCRdb keeps in-frame clones, though not all of them. The data hold roughly 100,000 clones, with roughly nine tenths observed a single time. As regards this clone: Its target is unknown.

There are 14 residues in the CDR3. Germline V gene lookup returns CDR1 SGHNT and CDR2 YENEEA. Trimming left V 2 bases short and J 3 bases short, with 9 bases between. The TCR comes from an adult in good health. The material was peripheral blood, obtained on day 0 of AZD1222 vaccination. The chain links TRBV11-3 to TRBJ2-3; maybe TRBD2 (5 bases). This CDR3 reads CASSLPGLTDTQYF. In DNA, the CDR3 is TGTGCCAGCAGCTTACCAGGACTGACAGATACGCAGTATTTT. Full variable domain (outside the CDR3, taken from reference TRBV11-3 and TRBJ2-3): EAGVVQSPRYKIIEKKQPVAFWCNPISGHNTLYWYLQNLGQGPELLIRYENEEAVDDSQLPKDRFSAERLKGVDSTLKIQPAELGDSAVYLCASSLPGLTDTQYFGPGTRLTVL.